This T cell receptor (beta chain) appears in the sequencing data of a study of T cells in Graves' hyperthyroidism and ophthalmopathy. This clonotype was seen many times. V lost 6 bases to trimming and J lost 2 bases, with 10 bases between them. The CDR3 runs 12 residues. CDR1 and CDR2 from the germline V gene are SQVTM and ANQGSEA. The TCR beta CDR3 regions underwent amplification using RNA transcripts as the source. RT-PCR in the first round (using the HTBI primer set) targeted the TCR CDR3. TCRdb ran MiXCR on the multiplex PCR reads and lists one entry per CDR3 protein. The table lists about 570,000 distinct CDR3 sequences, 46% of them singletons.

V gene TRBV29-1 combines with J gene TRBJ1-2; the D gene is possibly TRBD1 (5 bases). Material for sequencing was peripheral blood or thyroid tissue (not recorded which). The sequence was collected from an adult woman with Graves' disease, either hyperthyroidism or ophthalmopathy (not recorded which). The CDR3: CSVGGGNYGYTF. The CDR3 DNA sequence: TGCAGCGTGGGGGGAGGAAACTATGGCTACACCTTC.